This T cell receptor beta chain was recorded in a study of beta chain features in type 1 diabetes listed by TCRdb under 2018. For context, the study as a whole: Mean age, gender distribution, total cell number and subset yield did not differ between patients and healthy donors. Regulatory and stem cell-like memory subsets were obtained from only 8 patients and roughly 8 healthy donors, while naive and central memory subsets were obtained from all 30 or so donors. A total of roughly 100 million sorted cells were examined across all samples, and the number of cells per subset was strongly correlated with RNA yield. The study compared TCRB repertoires of sorted circulating CD4+ T cell subsets between recently diagnosed type 1 diabetes patients and matched healthy donors.

All of the isolated RNA was reverse transcribed with the High Capacity cDNA Reverse Transcription Kit, so expressed TCRB transcripts were sequenced. Deep immunoSEQ sequencing was applied to naive, central memory and regulatory T cell samples, giving an average of about 3.7 million total reads per sample. After sorted cells were lysed in RLT buffer, RNA was extracted with DNase-treated RNeasy Micro or Mini kits, with the choice depending on cell number. Each cell subset was processed on its own to prevent cross-contamination, while patient and healthy donor samples were processed together. The immunoSEQ multiplex PCR was used to amplify TCRB sequences from cDNA, generating 87-bp fragments that spanned the CDR3 region. Sequencing of the amplicons was done on the Illumina HiSeq platform. The authors' pipeline ran thus. Synthetic template baselines were used to correct PCR bias computationally, reads within Hamming distance 2 were collapsed together, and singletons that could not be merged were discarded. By aligning reads against IMGT, V, D and J genes, CDR3 length, and insertions or deletions at six rearrangement sites were assigned. Within each subset, clonotype counts were normalized to sorted cell number, and only after that were true diversity and Gini coefficients computed with the tcR R package. The overlap coefficient, calculated on TCRB nucleotide sequences, was used to measure repertoire sharing. Out-of-frame TCRB sequences from naive cells were analyzed as a proxy for the pre-selection repertoire. TCRdb took this table from immuneACCESS and kept in-frame rearrangements with V and J called. Such tables lack part of the clones; where checked against another copy, unresolved V genes explain under half of the gap, and the rest is unexplained. That table is the source of V, J and clone size, and D and trimming were worked out from the DNA. The sample data list 220,000 or so clones, and more than 65% of these were observed just once. The ten largest make up around 0.05% of the sample.

Beyond this particular receptor, the publication reports: Type 1 diabetes patients showed a moderate but significant shortening of TCRB CDR3 length in all four CD4+ subsets. HLA sub-analyses involved small numbers of individuals, so any influence of HLA type on TCRB rearrangement remained unresolved. Patients with type 1 diabetes made fewer insertions and deleted more nucleotides at VDJ recombination sites, implying thymic rearrangement abnormalities. PCR might favor shorter templates, but patient and control samples were amplified and corrected together, so any skew would affect both groups equally. Naive, central memory and regulatory TCRB repertoires appeared to be more alike among patients than among healthy donors. Because cDNA rather than genomic DNA was sequenced, highly expressing activated cells could have been over-represented, although no difference in activation and CD3 levels was found between groups.

Of note for this clone: This receptor's antigen is unknown. No base quality information exists; no much larger clone differs at one position.

Each donor gave one peripheral blood draw, around 0.12 L on average, collected into heparinised tubes. Naive, central memory, regulatory and stem cell-like memory CD4+ T cells were sorted on a BD FACSAria II using a panel including CD45RO, CCR7, CD25, CD127, CD95 and CD27. A purity above 95% was achieved for all sorted populations. Right away, PBMCs were isolated by Lymphoprep density gradient centrifugation and were stained directly, with no culture step. Samples were stained and sorted in pairs, with one healthy donor and one patient per experiment, so that batch effects were minimized. The trim is 2 bases for V and 2 bases for J, with a gap of 11 bases between the germline ends. The cysteine opens and the phenylalanine closes a CDR3 of 15 amino acids. Of the read, only the CDR3 DNA is kept; its 45 bases are in frame from base 1. The germline V gene (reference sequence) specifies PRHDT as CDR1 and FYEKMQ as CDR2.

The origin of this receptor is a man aged 25 to 45 in good health. The chain couples TRBV13 to TRBJ2-3; tentative D gene TRBD2, with 6 bases matching. Input material: naive CD4+ T cells from blood. This specimen's cell subset or site label, per the study, means: true naive CD4+ T cells. The CDR3 protein: CASSLTGTSTDTQYF. The nucleotide sequence is given as TGTGCCAGCAGCTTAACGGGGACTTCCACAGATACGCAGTATTTT.